The entry that follows covers one T cell receptor (beta chain) sequence. Its antigen is still unknown. The entry originates in a study of CD8 T cells in ankylosing spondylitis. Broader study findings: The study looked at matched synovial fluid samples from ankylosing spondylitis patients. Disease-linked clones were reported to be significantly enriched there. What seemed typical of ankylosing spondylitis blood was a TCR beta motif built from eight highly homologous variants.

Using quantitative 5'-RACE with molecular barcodes, the authors made TCR beta libraries. TCRdb reprocessed the 5' RACE reads with MiXCR, giving one entry per CDR3 protein. The repertoire consists of approximately 200,000 distinct CDR3 sequences, with roughly 13% occurring once and the leading ten covering more than 15%. V was pared by 7 bases and J by 1 base, with 7 bases between. The germline V gene encodes CDR1 MNHEY and CDR2 SMNVEV (reference sequence). This CDR3 is built from 12 residues. This clonotype was sampled from a male donor with ankylosing spondylitis or in good health (not recorded which). The rearrangement joins TRBV27 to TRBJ1-1; D remains unclear. The sample consisted of blood, either unsorted or a sorted T cell fraction (not recorded which). CDR3 sequence: CASMKGNTEAFF. The DNA for the CDR3 is TGTGCCAGCATGAAGGGGAACACTGAAGCTTTCTTT.